This T cell receptor (beta chain) derives from a study of cytomegalovirus exposure and HLA in healthy donors. In the study overall: Most donors, about 82% of some 400 genotyped, fell in the Caucasian-associated ancestry cluster. Findings of the study overall: It was only CMV serostatus that was available as immune exposure information. Diagnosis of cytomegalovirus status made by the classifier reportedly showed high specificity and sensitivity.

In this sample, this clone turned up once. Antigen unknown. The germline V gene encodes CDR1 MNHEY and CDR2 SVGAGI. There are 13 residues in the CDR3. V was trimmed by 4 bases and J by 7 bases, leaving 14 bases between them. 60 Vbeta and 13 Jbeta primers were used in PCR. As processed by the authors: Later reanalysis found around 74 million unique TCR beta chains, around 9.9 million of them shared. Profiled with immunoSEQ multiplex PCR; TCRdb holds only in-frame clones, not every one. That table is the source of V, J and clone size, and D and trimming were worked out from the DNA. This table holds about 250,000 clones, around 90% found once.

This receptor was identified in a girl aged 2-10 years in good health and CMV-seronegative. The specimen was PBMCs. The V and J genes are TRBV6-5 and TRBJ2-7, with TRBD1 as a possible D gene (6 bases). CDR3 amino acids: CASSSPSRGEQYF. For the CDR3, the DNA is TGTGCCAGCAGTTCCCCCTCCAGGGGAGAGCAGTACTTC.